The clone carrying this T cell receptor beta chain has a count of ten or more. This related bone marrow graft donor gave peripheral blood on the day of marrow donation. The germline V gene encodes CDR1 SGHDT and CDR2 YYEEEE. This CDR3 is 16 amino acids long. V gave up 2 bases and J gave up 0 bases; unmatched junction bases: 4. Generated by immunoSEQ multiplex PCR, the TCRdb table keeps only in-frame clones and is missing some. Singletons are absent from the sample, which has tens of thousands of clones. This sample was taken from a study of T cells after posttransplantation cyclophosphamide. This sequence joins TRBV5-6 and TRBJ2-1; TRBD2 aligns across 8 bases. The sample was PBMCs. The receptor was derived from a woman in her sixties or seventies in good health, CMV-negative, and a related stem cell transplant donor. The CDR3: CASSFLLADSYNEQFF. The CDR3 DNA reads as TGTGCCAGCAGCTTCCTACTAGCGGACTCCTACAATGAGCAGTTCTTC.